Listed below are T cell receptor beta chains from one sample, sequenced in a study of blood T cell repertoires in COVID-19. Sequencing used immunoSEQ multiplex PCR; TCRdb keeps in-frame clones, though not all of them. The repertoire includes about 160,000 clones, around 93% of them detected once, and roughly 5% sits in the top ten. The sequenced material came from peripheral blood. These receptors originate from a woman in her forties or fifties with acute or convalescent COVID-19. Each CDR3 is given with its conserved first and last residue. The D gene is left open where the match is weak. A row's size may be missing; if present it is once, few, many or a size class.

J gene: TRBJ2-3
V gene: TRBV10-2
D gene: NA
clone size: NA
CDR3 protein: CASRALAWRTDTQYF
CDR3 DNA: TGCGCCAGCAGGGCATTGGCTTGGAGAACAGATACGCAGTATTTT

J gene: TRBJ2-5
V gene: TRBV24-1
D gene: NA
clone size: NA
CDR3 protein: CATGEGSETQYF
CDR3 DNA: TGTGCCACGGGCGAGGGATCAGAGACCCAGTACTTC

J gene: TRBJ2-5
V gene: TRBV3-1/TRBV3-2
D gene: TRBD2
clone size: NA
CDR3 protein: CASSQGDSGSSGTQYF
CDR3 DNA: TGTGCCAGCAGCCAAGGGGATAGCGGGAGTTCGGGGACCCAGTACTTC

J gene: TRBJ1-4
V gene: TRBV29-1
D gene: NA
clone size: NA
CDR3 protein: CSVVRATNEKLFF
CDR3 DNA: TGCAGCGTTGTGAGGGCGACTAATGAAAAACTGTTTTTT

J gene: TRBJ1-4
V gene: TRBV4-1
D gene: NA
clone size: NA
CDR3 protein: CASSQVGGLRLNEKLFF
CDR3 DNA: TGCGCCAGCAGCCAAGTAGGAGGGCTTCGTTTGAATGAAAAACTGTTTTTT

J gene: TRBJ1-1
V gene: TRBV7-9
D gene: NA
clone size: NA
CDR3 protein: CASSLDQGRTEAFF
CDR3 DNA: TGTGCCAGCAGCTTAGACCAGGGTCGGACTGAAGCTTTCTTT

J gene: TRBJ2-7
V gene: TRBV5-3
D gene: NA
clone size: few
CDR3 protein: CARRPLHRAGQYF
CDR3 DNA: TGTGCCAGAAGACCCCTTCACAGGGCGGGGCAGTACTTC

J gene: TRBJ1-1
V gene: TRBV5-6
D gene: NA
clone size: NA
CDR3 protein: CASSSTGLPEAFF
CDR3 DNA: TGTGCCAGCAGCTCCACAGGGCTTCCTGAAGCTTTCTTT

J gene: TRBJ1-2
V gene: TRBV12-3/TRBV12-4
D gene: TRBD1
clone size: NA
CDR3 protein: CASSSRTGHGYTF
CDR3 DNA: TGTGCCAGCAGTTCCCGGACAGGGCATGGCTACACCTTC

J gene: TRBJ1-1
V gene: TRBV19
D gene: NA
clone size: NA
CDR3 protein: CASSTGFTEAFF
CDR3 DNA: TGTGCCAGTAGTACAGGCTTTACTGAAGCTTTCTTT

J gene: TRBJ1-3
V gene: TRBV3-1/TRBV3-2
D gene: NA
clone size: NA
CDR3 protein: CASSQERLRQLRNTIYF
CDR3 DNA: TGTGCCAGCAGCCAAGAGCGGTTGCGACAGTTAAGAAACACCATATATTTT

J gene: TRBJ1-1
V gene: TRBV6-5
D gene: NA
clone size: NA
CDR3 protein: CASRIEKNTEAFF
CDR3 DNA: TGTGCCAGCAGAATAGAGAAGAACACTGAAGCTTTCTTT

J gene: TRBJ2-3
V gene: TRBV4-1
D gene: NA
clone size: NA
CDR3 protein: CASSQEFRSSTDTQYF
CDR3 DNA: TGCGCCAGCAGCCAAGAATTCAGGTCGAGCACAGATACGCAGTATTTT

J gene: TRBJ2-3
V gene: TRBV30
D gene: TRBD2
clone size: NA
CDR3 protein: CAWSVLAGFTDTQYF
CDR3 DNA: TGTGCCTGGAGTGTACTAGCGGGATTCACAGATACGCAGTATTTT

J gene: TRBJ2-5
V gene: TRBV18
D gene: NA
clone size: NA
CDR3 protein: CASSPSWGVGETQYF
CDR3 DNA: TGTGCCAGCTCACCGTCGTGGGGAGTTGGAGAGACCCAGTACTTC

J gene: TRBJ2-2
V gene: TRBV6-4
D gene: TRBD2
clone size: few
CDR3 protein: CASSLAGDTGELFF
CDR3 DNA: TGTGCCAGCAGTCTAGCGGGGGACACCGGGGAGCTGTTTTTT

J gene: TRBJ1-3
V gene: TRBV12-3/TRBV12-4
D gene: NA
clone size: few
CDR3 protein: CASERDSGNTIYF
CDR3 DNA: TGTGCCAGTGAGAGGGACTCTGGAAACACCATATATTTT

J gene: TRBJ1-4
V gene: TRBV12-5
D gene: NA
clone size: NA
CDR3 protein: CASGLVVGRTAGKLFF
CDR3 DNA: TGTGCTAGTGGTTTGGTAGTGGGCAGGACCGCGGGGAAACTGTTTTTT

J gene: TRBJ2-7
V gene: TRBV19
D gene: TRBD1
clone size: once
CDR3 protein: CASSILSGQGNYEQYF
CDR3 DNA: TGTGCCAGTAGTATCCTTTCGGGACAGGGAAACTACGAGCAGTACTTC

J gene: TRBJ2-1
V gene: TRBV19
D gene: TRBD2
clone size: NA
CDR3 protein: CASSMSGTSGGVYEQFF
CDR3 DNA: TGTGCCAGTAGTATGTCCGGGACTAGCGGTGGTGTCTATGAGCAGTTCTTC

J gene: TRBJ1-1
V gene: TRBV14
D gene: NA
clone size: NA
CDR3 protein: CASSQVAGGGTEAFF
CDR3 DNA: TGTGCCAGCAGCCAAGTAGCAGGTGGAGGCACTGAAGCTTTCTTT

J gene: TRBJ2-1
V gene: TRBV19
D gene: TRBD2
clone size: NA
CDR3 protein: CASSPQGLAYNGQFF
CDR3 DNA: TGTGCCAGTAGTCCACAGGGACTAGCTTACAATGGGCAGTTCTTC

J gene: TRBJ1-1
V gene: TRBV28
D gene: NA
clone size: once
CDR3 protein: CASIGTLNTEAFF
CDR3 DNA: TGTGCCAGCATAGGGACATTGAACACTGAAGCTTTCTTT

J gene: TRBJ2-3
V gene: TRBV19
D gene: TRBD1
clone size: NA
CDR3 protein: CASGDRGLPDTQYF
CDR3 DNA: TGTGCCAGTGGGGACAGGGGCCTCCCTGATACGCAGTATTTT

J gene: TRBJ2-1
V gene: TRBV19
D gene: TRBD2
clone size: NA
CDR3 protein: CASSIVLAAYNEQFF
CDR3 DNA: TGTGCCAGTAGTATAGTACTAGCGGCATACAATGAGCAGTTCTTC

J gene: TRBJ1-1
V gene: TRBV7-6
D gene: TRBD1
clone size: NA
CDR3 protein: CASSPFTGGAGNTEAFF
CDR3 DNA: TGTGCCAGCAGCCCATTTACAGGGGGCGCCGGGAACACTGAAGCTTTCTTT

J gene: TRBJ1-2
V gene: TRBV5-1
D gene: NA
clone size: NA
CDR3 protein: CASSLGAAPGNGYTF
CDR3 DNA: TGCGCCAGCAGCTTAGGGGCAGCCCCAGGTAATGGCTACACCTTC

J gene: TRBJ2-5
V gene: TRBV28
D gene: NA
clone size: NA
CDR3 protein: CASSLRREETQYF
CDR3 DNA: TGTGCCAGCAGTTTGAGAAGAGAAGAGACCCAGTACTTC

J gene: TRBJ2-5
V gene: TRBV11-2
D gene: TRBD1
clone size: once
CDR3 protein: CASSMDRGRPRQETQYF
CDR3 DNA: TGTGCCAGCAGCATGGACAGGGGGCGCCCCCGGCAAGAGACCCAGTACTTC

J gene: TRBJ2-2
V gene: TRBV11-3
D gene: NA
clone size: few
CDR3 protein: CASSLGLASGELFF
CDR3 DNA: TGTGCCAGCAGCTTAGGCCTAGCCTCCGGGGAGCTGTTTTTT

J gene: TRBJ1-5
V gene: TRBV19
D gene: NA
clone size: NA
CDR3 protein: CASQDRSNQPQHF
CDR3 DNA: TGTGCCAGTCAAGACAGGAGCAATCAGCCCCAGCATTTT

J gene: TRBJ2-3
V gene: TRBV4-3
D gene: NA
clone size: once
CDR3 protein: CASSQAGTDTQYF
CDR3 DNA: TGCGCCAGCAGCCAAGCCGGCACAGATACGCAGTATTTT

J gene: TRBJ1-3
V gene: TRBV2
D gene: NA
clone size: NA
CDR3 protein: CASNQDIGNTIYF
CDR3 DNA: TGTGCCAGCAATCAGGACATTGGAAACACCATATATTTT

J gene: TRBJ1-3
V gene: TRBV12-5
D gene: NA
clone size: NA
CDR3 protein: CASNQNSGNTIYF
CDR3 DNA: TGTGCTAGTAACCAGAACTCTGGAAACACCATATATTTT

J gene: TRBJ1-1
V gene: TRBV7-2
D gene: NA
clone size: NA
CDR3 protein: CASRIDSMNTEAFF
CDR3 DNA: TGTGCCAGCAGGATCGACAGCATGAACACTGAAGCTTTCTTT

J gene: TRBJ2-7
V gene: TRBV11-2
D gene: NA
clone size: NA
CDR3 protein: CASSPFQGGYEQYF
CDR3 DNA: TGTGCCAGCAGCCCCTTTCAGGGGGGCTACGAGCAGTACTTC

J gene: TRBJ2-1
V gene: TRBV5-4
D gene: NA
clone size: NA
CDR3 protein: CASSPTQGKIYNEQFF
CDR3 DNA: TGTGCCAGCAGCCCGACACAGGGCAAAATCTACAATGAGCAGTTCTTC

J gene: TRBJ1-1
V gene: TRBV7-2
D gene: NA
clone size: NA
CDR3 protein: CASSFGWPNTEAFF
CDR3 DNA: TGTGCCAGCAGCTTTGGTTGGCCGAACACTGAAGCTTTCTTT

J gene: TRBJ1-2
V gene: TRBV13
D gene: NA
clone size: NA
CDR3 protein: CASSPPSTGNGYGYTF
CDR3 DNA: TGTGCCAGCAGCCCGCCCTCAACAGGGAACGGCTATGGCTACACCTTC

J gene: TRBJ1-6
V gene: TRBV27
D gene: TRBD1
clone size: NA
CDR3 protein: CASSFGTENSPLHF
CDR3 DNA: TGTGCCAGCAGTTTCGGGACAGAGAATTCACCCCTCCACTTT

J gene: TRBJ2-6
V gene: TRBV10-3
D gene: NA
clone size: NA
CDR3 protein: CAISVQSGANVLTF
CDR3 DNA: TGTGCCATCAGTGTCCAGTCTGGGGCCAACGTCCTGACTTTC

J gene: TRBJ1-1
V gene: TRBV12-3/TRBV12-4
D gene: NA
clone size: NA
CDR3 protein: CASSFGGLEAFF
CDR3 DNA: TGTGCCAGCAGTTTCGGAGGACTCGAAGCTTTCTTT

J gene: TRBJ2-1
V gene: TRBV10-2
D gene: TRBD1
clone size: NA
CDR3 protein: CASSSGQGYNEQFF
CDR3 DNA: TGCGCCAGCAGTTCGGGACAGGGTTACAATGAGCAGTTCTTC

J gene: TRBJ2-2
V gene: TRBV12-3/TRBV12-4
D gene: NA
clone size: NA
CDR3 protein: CASSLQLAGELFF
CDR3 DNA: TGTGCCAGCAGTTTGCAATTAGCCGGGGAGCTGTTTTTT

J gene: TRBJ1-2
V gene: TRBV5-4
D gene: TRBD1
clone size: NA
CDR3 protein: CASSTDTQGAGGYTF
CDR3 DNA: TGTGCCAGCAGCACTGATACTCAGGGGGCGGGTGGCTACACCTTC

J gene: TRBJ2-1
V gene: TRBV7-3
D gene: TRBD1
clone size: few
CDR3 protein: CASSQTGGQYNEQFF
CDR3 DNA: TGTGCCAGCAGCCAAACAGGGGGGCAATACAATGAGCAGTTCTTC

J gene: TRBJ1-5
V gene: TRBV30
D gene: TRBD1
clone size: NA
CDR3 protein: CAWSLTGETPQHF
CDR3 DNA: TGTGCCTGGAGCTTGACAGGGGAGACTCCCCAGCATTTT

J gene: TRBJ1-3
V gene: TRBV21-1
D gene: NA
clone size: few
CDR3 protein: CASSKVQDHLRNTIYF
CDR3 DNA: TGTGCCAGCAGCAAAGTCCAGGATCATCTTAGAAACACCATATATTTT

J gene: TRBJ1-2
V gene: TRBV6-5
D gene: NA
clone size: once
CDR3 protein: CASSSGTKSAGYTF
CDR3 DNA: TGTGCCAGCAGTAGCGGGACAAAATCCGCCGGCTACACCTTC

J gene: TRBJ1-6
V gene: TRBV30
D gene: NA
clone size: NA
CDR3 protein: CAWSVGYNSPLHF
CDR3 DNA: TGTGCCTGGAGTGTCGGGTATAATTCACCCCTCCACTTT

J gene: TRBJ1-5
V gene: TRBV4-1
D gene: NA
clone size: NA
CDR3 protein: CASSQDIFREGQPQHF
CDR3 DNA: TGCGCCAGCAGCCAAGATATCTTCAGGGAAGGTCAGCCCCAGCATTTT

J gene: TRBJ2-5
V gene: TRBV5-4
D gene: NA
clone size: NA
CDR3 protein: CASRQWGGAQETQYF
CDR3 DNA: TGTGCCAGCAGACAATGGGGCGGGGCCCAAGAGACCCAGTACTTC

J gene: TRBJ2-7
V gene: TRBV5-8
D gene: TRBD1
clone size: NA
CDR3 protein: CASSLPGQGVEQYF
CDR3 DNA: TGTGCCAGCAGCTTGCCCGGACAGGGGGTTGAGCAGTACTTC

J gene: TRBJ2-5
V gene: TRBV9
D gene: TRBD2
clone size: NA
CDR3 protein: CASSVASGSWETQYF
CDR3 DNA: TGTGCCAGCAGCGTCGCTAGCGGGAGTTGGGAGACCCAGTACTTC

J gene: TRBJ2-3
V gene: TRBV7-3
D gene: TRBD2
clone size: NA
CDR3 protein: CASSGSGGRADTQYF
CDR3 DNA: TGTGCCAGCAGCGGATCGGGCGGGAGGGCAGATACGCAGTATTTT

J gene: TRBJ2-7
V gene: TRBV27
D gene: TRBD1
clone size: NA
CDR3 protein: CASSLGTAAYEQYF
CDR3 DNA: TGTGCCAGCAGTTTAGGGACAGCAGCCTACGAGCAGTACTTC

J gene: TRBJ2-7
V gene: TRBV18
D gene: NA
clone size: NA
CDR3 protein: CASSPAGHQPHEQYF
CDR3 DNA: TGTGCCAGCTCACCGGCGGGCCACCAACCCCACGAGCAGTACTTC

J gene: TRBJ1-5
V gene: TRBV2
D gene: NA
clone size: NA
CDR3 protein: CASSQGHAVQPQHF
CDR3 DNA: TGTGCCAGCAGCCAGGGACACGCGGTTCAGCCCCAGCATTTT

J gene: TRBJ2-7
V gene: TRBV24-1
D gene: NA
clone size: NA
CDR3 protein: CATSDSGAYEQYF
CDR3 DNA: TGTGCCACCAGTGATTCCGGGGCCTACGAGCAGTACTTC

J gene: TRBJ2-6
V gene: TRBV3-1/TRBV3-2
D gene: NA
clone size: NA
CDR3 protein: CASSLSGANVLTF
CDR3 DNA: TGTGCCAGCAGCCTTAGTGGGGCCAACGTCCTGACTTTC